This is a list of T cell receptor beta chains from one sample in a study of regulatory T cells in long-lasting Graves disease. TCRdb passed the multiplex PCR reads through MiXCR, listing each CDR3 protein once. The table lists 420,000 or so distinct CDR3 sequences, 15% to 20% of them singletons. The data also belong to a second study, concerning T cells in Graves' hyperthyroidism and ophthalmopathy.

This material consisted of peripheral blood mononuclear cells (PBMCs), taken at new diagnosis, from a patient treated with antithyroid drugs. The receptors here all came from a woman aged 18-35 years with Graves disease. The CDR3 runs from the conserved cysteine through the conserved F or W.

J gene,V gene,CDR3 protein
TRBJ1-6,TRBV10-2,CASSEESGGLSPLHF
TRBJ1-2,TRBV28,CASSLSGHYYGYTF
TRBJ1-2,TRBV28,CASSLSGGGTSYGYTF
TRBJ2-3,TRBV20-1,CSALNSGRRGTQYF
TRBJ2-1,TRBV7-9,CASNTPGQGTGEQFF
TRBJ1-5,TRBV28,CASSSRQGASNQPQHF
TRBJ2-2,TRBV12-3/TRBV12-4,CASSPIRPGELFF
TRBJ2-1,TRBV6-1,CASNSLLAGRGNEQFF
TRBJ2-2,TRBV5-1,CASSFLLAGVTGELFF
TRBJ1-2,TRBV4-2,CASSQDENYGYTF
TRBJ2-3,TRBV9,CASSVGLAANTDTQYF
TRBJ2-7,TRBV20-1,CSASRPQPTEQGEQYF
TRBJ1-5,TRBV15,CATSRVFGTTRYSNQPQHF
TRBJ1-1,TRBV3-1,CASRQGLLNIEAFF
TRBJ2-7,TRBV7-9,CASSSGLAGGEQYF
TRBJ2-2,TRBV7-2,CASSSFTGELFF
TRBJ1-2,TRBV2,CASSRPSLYGYTF
TRBJ1-5,TRBV27,CASSYSQPRGQPQHF
TRBJ2-1,TRBV11-3,CASILAGGPRYNEQFF
TRBJ2-5,TRBV6-5,CASSFVQGQETQYF
TRBJ1-5,TRBV12-3/TRBV12-4,CASSHDRNQPQHF
TRBJ2-7,TRBV12-3/TRBV12-4,CASSLGLTGAEQYF
TRBJ1-1,TRBV3-1,CASSHRADTEAFF
TRBJ1-2,TRBV5-1,CASSLLTGLHYGYTF
TRBJ2-3,TRBV11-2,CASSLLQARTDTQYF
TRBJ2-3,TRBV28,CASSLSISGSLTDTQYF
TRBJ1-5,TRBV6-1,CASSRGHNQPQHF
TRBJ2-7,TRBV24-1,CATSDQVGGEQYF
TRBJ2-3,TRBV27,CASRLALGTDTQYF
TRBJ1-2,TRBV12-3/TRBV12-4,CASSLGGGYTF
TRBJ2-3,TRBV25-1,CASSEWAGGDTQYF
TRBJ2-2,TRBV4-1,CASSQYPVGQSTGELFF
TRBJ2-3,TRBV15,CATSSSPTDTDTQYF
TRBJ2-7,TRBV28,CAGSLVGGSYEQYF
TRBJ1-1,TRBV19,CASSMETGMNTEAFF
TRBJ1-5,TRBV4-2,CASSQADSHNQPQHF
TRBJ2-1,TRBV2,CASRDSYNEQFF
TRBJ1-1,TRBV5-4,CASKGEIGSTEAFF
TRBJ2-1,TRBV5-1,CASSLAVRGEQFF
TRBJ1-1,TRBV5-6,CASSLLRGGEAFF
TRBJ2-5,TRBV20-1,CSARELQGSYQETQYF
TRBJ2-7,TRBV7-9,CASSLAPTGRSDYEQYF
-,TRBV7-2,CASSLAGQNQETQYF
TRBJ2-7,TRBV7-2,CASSSGQGIRSGQYF
TRBJ2-3,TRBV2,CASNVADTQYF